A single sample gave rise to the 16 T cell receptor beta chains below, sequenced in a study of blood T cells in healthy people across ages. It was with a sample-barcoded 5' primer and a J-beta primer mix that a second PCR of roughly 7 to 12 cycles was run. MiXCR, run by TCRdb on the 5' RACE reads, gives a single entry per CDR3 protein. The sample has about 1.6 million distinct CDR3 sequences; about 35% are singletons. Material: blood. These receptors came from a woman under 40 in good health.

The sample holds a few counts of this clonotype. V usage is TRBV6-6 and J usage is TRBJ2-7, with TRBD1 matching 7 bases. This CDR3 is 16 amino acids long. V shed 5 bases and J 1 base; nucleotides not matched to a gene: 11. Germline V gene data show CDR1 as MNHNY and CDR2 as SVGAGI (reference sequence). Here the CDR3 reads CASSRIGQVVSYEQYF. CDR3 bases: TGTGCCAGCAGTAGGATCGGACAGGTGGTTTCCTACGAGCAGTACTTC.

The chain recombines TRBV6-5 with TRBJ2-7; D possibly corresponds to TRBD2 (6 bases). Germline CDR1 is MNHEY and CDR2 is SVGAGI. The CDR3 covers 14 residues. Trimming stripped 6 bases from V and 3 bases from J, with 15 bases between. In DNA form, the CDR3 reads TGTGCCAGCAGGCTGGATGCGGGGCTCTACGAGCAGTACTTC. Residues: CASRLDAGLYEQYF.

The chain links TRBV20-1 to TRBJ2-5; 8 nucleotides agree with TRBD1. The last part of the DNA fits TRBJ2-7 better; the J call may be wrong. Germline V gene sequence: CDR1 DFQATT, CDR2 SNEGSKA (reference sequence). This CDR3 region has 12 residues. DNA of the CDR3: TGCAGTGCTCCCACAGGGGGAGACGAGCAGTACTTC. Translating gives CSAPTGGDEQYF.

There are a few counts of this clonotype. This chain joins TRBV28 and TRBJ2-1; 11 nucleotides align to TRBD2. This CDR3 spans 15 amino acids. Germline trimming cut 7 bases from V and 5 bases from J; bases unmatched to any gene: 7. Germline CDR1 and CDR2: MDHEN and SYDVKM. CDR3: CASITSGSGHNEQFF. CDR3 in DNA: TGTGCCAGCATCACTAGCGGGAGCGGCCACAATGAGCAGTTCTTC.

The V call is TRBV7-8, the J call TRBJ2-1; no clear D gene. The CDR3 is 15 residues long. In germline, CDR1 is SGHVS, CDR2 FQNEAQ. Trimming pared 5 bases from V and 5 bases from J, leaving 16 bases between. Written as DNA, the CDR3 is TGTGCCAGCAGCCCGTATCCCCTTCAAAACAATGAGCAGTTCTTC. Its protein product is CASSPYPLQNNEQFF.

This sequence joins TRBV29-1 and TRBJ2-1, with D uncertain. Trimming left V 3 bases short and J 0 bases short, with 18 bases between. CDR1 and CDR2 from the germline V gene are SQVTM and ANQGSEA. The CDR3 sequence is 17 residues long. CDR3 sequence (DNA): TGCAGCGTTGACGACACACACCGATCCCGCTCCTACAATGAGCAGTTCTTC. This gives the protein CSVDDTHRSRSYNEQFF.

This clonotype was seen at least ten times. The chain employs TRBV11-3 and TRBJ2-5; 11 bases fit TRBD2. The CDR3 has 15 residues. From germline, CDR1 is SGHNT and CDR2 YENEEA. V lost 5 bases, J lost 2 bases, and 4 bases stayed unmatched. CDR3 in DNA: TGTGCCAGCAGCCCTAGCGGGGGGCCTCAAGAGACCCAGTACTTC. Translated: CASSPSGGPQETQYF.

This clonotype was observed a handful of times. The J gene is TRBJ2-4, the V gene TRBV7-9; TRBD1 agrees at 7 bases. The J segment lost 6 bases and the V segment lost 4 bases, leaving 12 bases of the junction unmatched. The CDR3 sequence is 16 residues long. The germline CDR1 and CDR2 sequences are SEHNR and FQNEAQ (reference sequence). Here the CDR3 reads CASSYYRGREGNIQYF. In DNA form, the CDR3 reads TGTGCCAGCAGCTATTACAGGGGACGTGAGGGAAACATTCAGTACTTC.

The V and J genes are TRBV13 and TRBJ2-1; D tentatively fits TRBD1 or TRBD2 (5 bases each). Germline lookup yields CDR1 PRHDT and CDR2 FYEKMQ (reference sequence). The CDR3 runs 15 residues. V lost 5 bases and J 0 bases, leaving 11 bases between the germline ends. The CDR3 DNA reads TGTGCCAGCAGCCGGAGGACACGCTCCTACAATGAGCAGTTCTTC. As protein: CASSRRTRSYNEQFF.

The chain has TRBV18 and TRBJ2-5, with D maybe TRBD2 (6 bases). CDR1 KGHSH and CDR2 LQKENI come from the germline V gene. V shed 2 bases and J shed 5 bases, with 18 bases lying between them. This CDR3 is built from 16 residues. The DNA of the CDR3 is TGTGCCAGCTCACCAAAGGCGGCTAGCGTATGGGAGACCCAGTACTTC. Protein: CASSPKAASVWETQYF. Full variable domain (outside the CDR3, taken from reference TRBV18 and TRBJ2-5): NAGVMQNPRHLVRRRGQEARLRCSPMKGHSHVYWYRQLPEEGLKFMVYLQKENIIDESGMPKERFSAEFPKEGPSILRIQQVVRGDSAAYFCASSPKAASVWETQYFGPGTRLLVL.

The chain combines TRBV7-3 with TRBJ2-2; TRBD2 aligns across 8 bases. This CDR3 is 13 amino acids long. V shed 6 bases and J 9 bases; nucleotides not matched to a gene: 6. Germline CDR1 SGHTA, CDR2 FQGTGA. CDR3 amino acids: CASSPSGSRELFF. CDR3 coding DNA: TGTGCCAGCAGTCCCAGCGGGAGCCGGGAGCTGTTTTTT.

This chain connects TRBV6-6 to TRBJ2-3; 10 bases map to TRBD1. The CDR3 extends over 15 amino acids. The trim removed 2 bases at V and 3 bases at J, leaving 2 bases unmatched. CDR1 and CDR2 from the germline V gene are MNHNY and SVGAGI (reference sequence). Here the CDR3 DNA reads TGTGCCAGCAGTTACCAGGACAGGGGGACAGATACGCAGTATTTT. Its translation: CASSYQDRGTDTQYF.

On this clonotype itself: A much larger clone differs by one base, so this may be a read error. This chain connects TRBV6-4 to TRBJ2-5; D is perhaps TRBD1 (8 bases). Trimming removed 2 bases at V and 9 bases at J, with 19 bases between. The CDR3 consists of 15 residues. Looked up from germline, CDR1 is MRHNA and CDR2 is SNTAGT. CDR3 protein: CASSDGAGGREAQYF. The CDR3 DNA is TGTGCCAGCAGTGACGGAGCAGGGGGCCGGGAGGCCCAGTACTTC.

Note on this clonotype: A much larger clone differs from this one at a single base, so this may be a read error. CDR3 amino acids: CTSSLGGPVETQYF. As DNA, the CDR3 is TGTACCAGCAGCTTAGGGGGCCCCGTGGAGACCCAGTACTTC. The chain employs TRBV7-3 and TRBJ2-5; TRBD1 aligns across 7 bases. This CDR3 has 14 amino acids. The V gene's germline CDR1 is SGHTA and CDR2 FQGTGA.

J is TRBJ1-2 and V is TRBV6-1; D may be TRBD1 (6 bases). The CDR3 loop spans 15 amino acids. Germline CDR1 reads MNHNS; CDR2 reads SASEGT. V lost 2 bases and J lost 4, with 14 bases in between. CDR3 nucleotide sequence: TGTGCCAGCAGTGAACCGCGGACAGTAACCTATGGCTACACCTTC. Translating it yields CASSEPRTVTYGYTF.

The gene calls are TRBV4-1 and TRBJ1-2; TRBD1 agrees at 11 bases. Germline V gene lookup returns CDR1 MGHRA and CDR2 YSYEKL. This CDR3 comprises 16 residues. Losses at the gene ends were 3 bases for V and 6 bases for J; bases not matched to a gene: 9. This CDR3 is CASSHTRTGGKDGYTF. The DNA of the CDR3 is TGCGCCAGCAGCCATACCAGGACAGGGGGCAAGGATGGCTACACCTTC.